This T cell receptor beta chain is from a study of blood T cell repertoires in COVID-19. The study drew participants aged about 18 to 89 years from 20 to 30 US areas. Cohort 3 donors counted as recovered after two negative PCRs, clearance, or resolved symptoms. Repertoires were generated with immunoSEQ multiplex PCR, while TCRdb's copy carries only in-frame clones and drops some. The sample has over 200,000 clones, more than 75% seen once. The germline V gene encodes CDR1 SGDLS and CDR2 YYNGEE. The V end lost 0 bases, the J end lost 2 bases, and 12 bases lay between the germline ends. The CDR3 is 15 amino acids.

Sequencing was performed on PBMCs or T cells enriched from blood (not recorded which). The chain recombines TRBV9 with TRBJ2-7, with a possible D match to TRBD2 (6 bases). This TCR derives from a man aged 18 to 30 who had recovered from COVID-19. CDR3 amino acids: CASSVGRGTAYEQYF. CDR3 DNA: TGTGCCAGCAGCGTAGGCCGCGGGACGGCCTACGAGCAGTACTTC.